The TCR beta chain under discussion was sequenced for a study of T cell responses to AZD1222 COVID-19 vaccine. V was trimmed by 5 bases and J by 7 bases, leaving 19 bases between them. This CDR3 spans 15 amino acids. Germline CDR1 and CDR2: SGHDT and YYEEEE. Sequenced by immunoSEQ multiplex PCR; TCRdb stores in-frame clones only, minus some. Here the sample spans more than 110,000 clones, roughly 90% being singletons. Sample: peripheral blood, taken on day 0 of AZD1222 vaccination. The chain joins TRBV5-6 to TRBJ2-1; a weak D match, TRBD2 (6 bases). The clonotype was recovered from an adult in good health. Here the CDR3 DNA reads TGTGCCAGCAGGCCAGTCGTCCTTAGCGGAAATGAGCAGTTCTTC. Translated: CASRPVVLSGNEQFF.